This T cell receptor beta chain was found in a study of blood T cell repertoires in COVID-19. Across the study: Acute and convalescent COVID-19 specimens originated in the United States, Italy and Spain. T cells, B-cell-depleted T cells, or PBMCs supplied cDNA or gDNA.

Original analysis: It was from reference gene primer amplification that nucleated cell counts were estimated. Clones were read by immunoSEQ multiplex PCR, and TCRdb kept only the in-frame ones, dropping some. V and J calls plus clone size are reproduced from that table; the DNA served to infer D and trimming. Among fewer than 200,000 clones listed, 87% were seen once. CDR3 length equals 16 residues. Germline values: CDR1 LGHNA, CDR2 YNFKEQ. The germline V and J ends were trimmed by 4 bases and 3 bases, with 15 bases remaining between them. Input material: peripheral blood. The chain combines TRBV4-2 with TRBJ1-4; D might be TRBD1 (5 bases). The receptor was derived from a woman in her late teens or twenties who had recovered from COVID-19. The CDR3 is CASSPSSRDSNEKLFF. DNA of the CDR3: TGTGCCAGCAGCCCCTCATCCCGGGACTCTAATGAAAAACTGTTTTTT.